A selection of T cell receptor beta chains follows, all from one sample in a study of response to subunit inactivated influenza vaccine. MiXCR, run by TCRdb on the RT-PCR reads, gives a single entry per CDR3 protein. The table lists 600,000 to 700,000 distinct CDR3 sequences, 12% to 15% of them singletons. Specimen: PBMCs from blood, collected less than 15 days before vaccination. The receptors derive from a man aged 45-65 years who received an inactivated influenza vaccine. Each CDR3 is given with its conserved first and last residue. Each record gives: CDR3 length, clone size, D gene, J gene, V gene, CDR3 DNA, CDR3 protein. The D gene is left open where the match is weak. Rows give clone size only sometimes, using once, few, many, or a class for an expanded clone.

14 NA NA TRBJ2-5 TRBV7-9 TGTGCCAGCAGCTTAAGCCTCAGCGGGGAGACCCAGTACTTC CASSLSLSGETQYF
15 NA NA TRBJ2-5 TRBV5-1 TGCGCCAGCAGCCGCGGGAATGGGATACAAGAGACCCAGTACTTC CASSRGNGIQETQYF
11 once NA TRBJ2-7 TRBV20-1 TGCAGTTTTGGGGGGAACTACGAGCAGTACTTC CSFGGNYEQYF
15 NA NA TRBJ2-5 TRBV5-1 TGCGCCAGCAGCTCCCAAACGAGAGTCCAAGAGACCCAGTACTTC CASSSQTRVQETQYF
14 many TRBD1 TRBJ1-3 TRBV12-3/TRBV12-4 TGTGCCAGCGGGGACAGCATCTCTGGAAACACCATATATTTT CASGDSISGNTIYF
15 few NA TRBJ2-7 TRBV9 TGTGCCAGCAGCGCGTCACTTAACGCCCAGTCCGAGCAGTACTTC CASSASLNAQSEQYF
16 NA TRBD2 TRBJ2-3 TRBV27 TGTGCCAGCAGTTTAGATTTAGCGGGGGGGGGAGATACGCAGTATTTT CASSLDLAGGGDTQYF
14 many NA TRBJ2-2 TRBV14 TGTGCCAGCAGCTCGGGACGTAGGACCGGGGAGCTGTTTTTT CASSSGRRTGELFF
11 NA NA TRBJ2-3 TRBV12-3/TRBV12-4 TGTGCCAGCTCCGCAGTATATACGCAGTATTTT CASSAVYTQYF
14 NA NA TRBJ1-6 TRBV6-5 TGTGCCAGCAGTTACGGGGGAAGGAATTCACCCCTCCACTTT CASSYGGRNSPLHF
13 NA TRBD1 TRBJ1-2 TRBV29-1 TGCAGCGTCACATCAGGGGGCAGCTATGGCTACACCTTC CSVTSGGSYGYTF
17 NA NA TRBJ1-4 TRBV5-5 TGTGCCAGCAGCTTGAGTCTGGGGACGCGAACTAATGAAAAACTGTTTTTT CASSLSLGTRTNEKLFF
13 NA NA TRBJ2-3 TRBV12-3/TRBV12-4 TGTGCCAGCAGTTTAAGAACGGGTGGTACGCAGTATTTT CASSLRTGGTQYF
15 few NA TRBJ1-1 TRBV7-2 TGTGCCAGCAGCACCCGACAGTTAACGAACACTGAAGCTTTCTTT CASSTRQLTNTEAFF
16 few TRBD2 TRBJ2-1 TRBV4-2 TGTGCCAGCAGCCAAGGTCTAGCGGGGGGGCTGAATGAGCAGTTCTTC CASSQGLAGGLNEQFF
15 few NA TRBJ2-1 TRBV12-3/TRBV12-4 TGTGCCAGCAGTTTCGTGGGACTGGGCAGCGGCGTTCAGTTCTTC CASSFVGLGSGVQFF
14 few NA TRBJ2-2 TRBV20-1 TGCAGTGCTAGAGTAGGAGTGAACACCGGGGAGCTGTTTTTT CSARVGVNTGELFF
16 NA NA TRBJ1-2 TRBV28 TGTGCCAGCACGCCTCGAGCAGGTCGTTCCCCCTATGGCTACACCTTC CASTPRAGRSPYGYTF
17 NA NA TRBJ2-3 TRBV5-6 TGTGCCAGCAGCTTGGAACTGGGGCAGGGGTGGGCAGATACGCAGTATTTT CASSLELGQGWADTQYF
14 NA TRBD1 TRBJ1-5 TRBV10-2 TGCGCCAGCACCCCGGGACAGAGAAATCAGCCCCAGCATTTT CASTPGQRNQPQHF
17 few NA TRBJ2-5 TRBV6-5 TGTGCCAGCAGTTACTTGCTTGGGGGGAATGACCAAGAGACCCAGTACTTC CASSYLLGGNDQETQYF
14 few NA TRBJ2-3 TRBV2 TGTGCCAGCAGTGAAGCTAGCAGCACAGATACGCAGTATTTT CASSEASSTDTQYF
13 few NA TRBJ1-2 TRBV5-1 TGCGCCAGCAGCGGGAGGACAGACTATGGCTACACCTTC CASSGRTDYGYTF
13 many NA TRBJ1-5 TRBV7-2 TGTGCCAGCAGCCAGGGGTTTGCTCAGCCCCAGCATTTT CASSQGFAQPQHF
14 many NA TRBJ1-1 TRBV27 TGTGCCAGCAGTTCCAGGGAAAGGAACACTGAAGCTTTCTTT CASSSRERNTEAFF
16 NA TRBD1 TRBJ2-7 TRBV5-1 TGCGCCAGCAGCTTGGCCCCGGGACAGGGATTCTACGAGCAGTACTTC CASSLAPGQGFYEQYF
13 few NA TRBJ1-2 TRBV4-3 TGCGCCAGCGCCCCAGACAATGGCTATGGCTACACCTTC CASAPDNGYGYTF
14 many NA TRBJ1-5 TRBV4-3 TGCGCCAGCAGCCAACGGAGTGGGAATCAGCCCCAGCATTTT CASSQRSGNQPQHF
15 NA NA TRBJ2-7 TRBV5-5 TGTGCCAGCAGCTTGGGCCCCGGGACACCCTACGAGCAGTACTTC CASSLGPGTPYEQYF
19 NA TRBD2 TRBJ2-1 TRBV28 TGTGCCAGCAGTGCGCGGATCCGTGGTGGGCGGGAGCGATACAATGAGCAGTTCTTC CASSARIRGGRERYNEQFF
14 few NA TRBJ2-2 TRBV6-4 TGTGCCAGCAGTGGACAGCCAGCGGCCGGGGAGCTGTTTTTT CASSGQPAAGELFF
14 few NA TRBJ1-4 TRBV3-1 TGTGCCAGCAGCCAAGTCGGGGGGGTTGAAAAACTGTTTTTT CASSQVGGVEKLFF
15 NA TRBD2 TRBJ2-7 TRBV10-3 TGTGCCATCAGTGACCCCGGACTAGCGGGAGTCGAGCAGTACTTC CAISDPGLAGVEQYF
14 few TRBD1 TRBJ1-1 TRBV7-2 TGTGCCAGCAGCGCCGACAGGGCGACGCATGAAGCTTTCTTT CASSADRATHEAFF
15 many TRBD2 TRBJ2-1 TRBV6-2/TRBV6-3 TGTGCCAGCAGTTACCGGACTAGCGGCTTCGATGAGCAGTTCTTC CASSYRTSGFDEQFF
12 many NA TRBJ1-5 TRBV20-1 TGCAGTGCTCGCCGACAGAATCAGCCCCAGCATTTT CSARRQNQPQHF